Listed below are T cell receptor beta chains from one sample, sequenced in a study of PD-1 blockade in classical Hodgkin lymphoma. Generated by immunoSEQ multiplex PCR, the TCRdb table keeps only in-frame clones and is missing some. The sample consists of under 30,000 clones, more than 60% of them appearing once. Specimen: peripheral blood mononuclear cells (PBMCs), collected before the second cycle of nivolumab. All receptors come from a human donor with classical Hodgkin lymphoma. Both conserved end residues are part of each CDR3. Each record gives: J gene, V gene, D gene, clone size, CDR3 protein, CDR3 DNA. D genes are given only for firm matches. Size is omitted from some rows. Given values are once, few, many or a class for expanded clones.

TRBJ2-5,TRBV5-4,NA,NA,CASSLDGKEETQYF,TGTGCCAGCAGCTTGGACGGCAAAGAAGAGACCCAGTACTTC
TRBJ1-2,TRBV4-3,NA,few,CASSQVLGGRGGYTF,TGCGCCAGCAGCCAAGTCCTCGGGGGGCGTGGAGGCTACACCTTC
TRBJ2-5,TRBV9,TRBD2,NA,CASSTHSGLAPGGQYF,TGTGCCAGCAGCACCCATTCGGGACTAGCCCCCGGGGGCCAGTACTTC
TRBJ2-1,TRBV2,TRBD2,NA,CASSGSGGIYNEQFF,TGTGCCAGCAGTGGTAGCGGGGGGATCTACAATGAGCAGTTCTTC
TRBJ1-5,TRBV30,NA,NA,CAWSWGGDQPQHF,TGTGCCTGGAGTTGGGGGGGGGATCAGCCCCAGCATTTT
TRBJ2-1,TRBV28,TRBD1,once,CASGGGTGIDEQFF,TGTGCCAGCGGGGGAGGGACAGGGATCGATGAGCAGTTCTTC
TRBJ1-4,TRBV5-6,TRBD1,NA,CASRNRGRGEKLFF,TGTGCCAGCAGAAATAGGGGGCGCGGTGAAAAACTGTTTTTT
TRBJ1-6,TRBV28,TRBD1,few,CASTPDRVNSPLHF,TGTGCCAGCACCCCGGACAGGGTTAATTCACCCCTCCACTTT
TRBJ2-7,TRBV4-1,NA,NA,CASSQALGYSSYEQYF,TGCGCCAGCAGCCAAGCGTTAGGGTATTCGTCATACGAGCAGTACTTC
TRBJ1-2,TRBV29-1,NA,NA,CSVGEDHFYGYTF,TGCAGCGTGGGGGAAGACCACTTCTATGGCTACACCTTC
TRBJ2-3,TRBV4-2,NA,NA,CASSQDWGETDTQYF,TGTGCCAGCAGCCAAGATTGGGGCGAGACAGATACGCAGTATTTT
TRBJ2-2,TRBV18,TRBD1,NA,CASSPSGTGRTGELFF,TGTGCCAGCTCACCATCCGGGACAGGGAGGACCGGGGAGCTGTTTTTT
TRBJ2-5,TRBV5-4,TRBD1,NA,CASSRLTGAPETQYF,TGTGCCAGCAGCCGACTAACAGGGGCCCCAGAGACCCAGTACTTC
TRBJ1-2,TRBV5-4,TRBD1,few,CASSLTGGSEGYTF,TGTGCCAGCAGCTTAACAGGGGGCTCGGAGGGCTACACCTTC
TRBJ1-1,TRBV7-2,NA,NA,CASSLGENTEAFF,TGTGCCAGCAGCTTGGGGGAGAACACTGAAGCTTTCTTT
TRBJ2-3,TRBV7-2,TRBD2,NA,CASSDPGLADTQYF,TGTGCCAGCAGCGATCCGGGACTAGCAGATACGCAGTATTTT
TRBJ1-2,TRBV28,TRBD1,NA,CASSFHLGQGARGYTF,TGTGCCAGCAGTTTTCACTTGGGACAGGGGGCGCGGGGCTACACCTTC
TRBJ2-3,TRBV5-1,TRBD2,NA,CASHLAGGITDTQYF,TGCGCCAGTCACTTAGCGGGGGGAATCACAGATACGCAGTATTTT
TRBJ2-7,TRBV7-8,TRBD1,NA,CASSSRGQPSSYEQYF,TGTGCCAGCAGCTCCAGGGGACAGCCTAGCTCCTACGAGCAGTACTTC
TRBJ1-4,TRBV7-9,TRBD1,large,CASSALWDSINEKLFF,TGTGCCAGCAGCGCCCTTTGGGACAGCATTAATGAAAAACTGTTTTTT
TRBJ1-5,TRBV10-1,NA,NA,CASSESGDRHIRNQPQHF,TGCGCCAGCAGTGAGTCTGGGGATAGGCACATCAGGAATCAGCCCCAGCATTTT
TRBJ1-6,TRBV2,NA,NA,CASARSQGDNSPLHF,TGTGCCAGCGCACGATCACAGGGAGATAATTCACCCCTCCACTTT
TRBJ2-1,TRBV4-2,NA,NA,CASSTRGIDNEQFF,TGTGCCAGCAGCACCCGGGGAATCGACAATGAGCAGTTCTTC
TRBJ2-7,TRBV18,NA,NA,CASSRNEGMMEEQYF,TGTGCCAGCTCTCGTAATGAGGGGATGATGGAGGAGCAGTACTTC
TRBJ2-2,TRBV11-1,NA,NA,CASSPSLGTGELFF,TGTGCCAGCAGCCCCAGCCTGGGCACCGGGGAGCTGTTTTTT
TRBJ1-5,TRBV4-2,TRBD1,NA,CASSQEPRGDQPQHF,TGTGCCAGCAGCCAAGAGCCCAGGGGGGATCAGCCCCAGCATTTT
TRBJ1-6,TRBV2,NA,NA,CASSGAGDNSPLHF,TGTGCCAGCAGTGGGGCAGGGGATAATTCACCCCTCCACTTT
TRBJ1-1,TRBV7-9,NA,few,CASRQSNVNTEAFF,TGTGCCAGCCGACAGTCAAACGTGAACACTGAAGCTTTCTTT
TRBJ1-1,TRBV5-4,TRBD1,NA,CASSLLQGVNTEAFF,TGTGCCAGCAGTCTTTTACAGGGGGTCAACACTGAAGCTTTCTTT
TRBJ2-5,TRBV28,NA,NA,CASGTLPRKTQYF,TGTGCCAGCGGCACTCTCCCGAGGAAGACCCAGTACTTC
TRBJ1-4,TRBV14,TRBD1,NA,CASSLFTGTGLATNEKLFF,TGTGCCAGCAGCCTTTTCACCGGGACAGGGCTTGCAACTAATGAAAAACTGTTTTTT
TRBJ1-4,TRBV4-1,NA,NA,CASSLSWAEALREKLFF,TGCGCCAGCAGCCTAAGCTGGGCCGAAGCTTTGCGTGAAAAACTGTTTTTT
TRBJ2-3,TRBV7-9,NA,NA,CASRTRTSSTDTQYF,TGTGCCAGCAGGACTCGGACATCTAGCACAGATACGCAGTATTTT
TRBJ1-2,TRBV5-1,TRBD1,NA,CASSRDGTDIYGYTF,TGCGCCAGCAGCCGGGACGGGACAGATATCTATGGCTACACCTTC
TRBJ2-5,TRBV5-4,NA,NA,CASSQLEWETQYF,TGTGCCAGCAGCCAACTAGAGTGGGAGACCCAGTACTTC
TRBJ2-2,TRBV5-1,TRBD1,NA,CASSFGQGVTGELFF,TGCGCCAGCAGCTTCGGACAGGGTGTCACCGGGGAGCTGTTTTTT
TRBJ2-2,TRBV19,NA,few,CASSIGGGRELFF,TGTGCCAGTAGTATTGGAGGGGGCCGGGAGCTGTTTTTT
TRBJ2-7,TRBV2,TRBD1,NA,CASFGDSSYEQYF,TGTGCCAGCTTTGGGGACAGCTCCTACGAGCAGTACTTC
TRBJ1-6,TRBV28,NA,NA,CASRQVVFSPLHF,TGTGCCAGCAGACAGGTCGTGTTCTCACCCCTCCACTTT
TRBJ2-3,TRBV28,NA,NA,CASTPSGKDTQYF,TGTGCCAGCACCCCGTCGGGGAAAGATACGCAGTATTTT
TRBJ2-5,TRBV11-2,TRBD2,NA,CASSPGLAGSRGTQYF,TGTGCCAGCAGCCCGGGACTAGCGGGGAGCCGGGGGACCCAGTACTTC
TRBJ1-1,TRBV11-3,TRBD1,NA,CASSAGGVAEAFF,TGTGCCAGCAGTGCAGGGGGGGTGGCTGAAGCTTTCTTT
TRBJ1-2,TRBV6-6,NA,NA,CASSGQSHYGYTF,TGTGCCAGCAGTGGGCAGAGTCACTATGGCTACACCTTC
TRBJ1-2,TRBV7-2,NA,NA,CASSQQTNYGYTF,TGTGCCAGCAGCCAACAGACAAACTATGGCTACACCTTC
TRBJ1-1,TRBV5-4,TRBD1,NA,CASSLGGQLNTEAFF,TGTGCCAGCAGCTTGGGGGGACAGTTGAACACTGAAGCTTTCTTT
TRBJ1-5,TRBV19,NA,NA,CASSLEYSNQPQHF,TGTGCCAGTAGCCTGGAGTATAGCAATCAGCCCCAGCATTTT
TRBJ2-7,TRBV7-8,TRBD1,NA,CASSSQTGFDEQYF,TGTGCCAGCAGCTCCCAGACAGGGTTCGACGAGCAGTACTTC
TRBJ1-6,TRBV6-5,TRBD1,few,CASRYTGVRSPLHF,TGTGCCAGCAGGTACACAGGGGTCCGTTCACCCCTCCACTTT